The rows below give T cell receptor beta chains drawn from one sample of a study of TIL therapy for anti-PD-1-resistant metastatic lung cancer. Data came from immunoSEQ multiplex PCR; TCRdb stores just in-frame clones and leaves some out. The sample yields some 60,000 clones, 73% seen once. The specimen was blood, collected at baseline. These TCRs come from a person aged 25 to 80 with non-small cell lung cancer. Both conserved end residues are part of each CDR3. The order of the fields is V gene, D gene, J gene, clone size, CDR3 DNA, CDR3 protein. The D gene is left open where the match is weak. Not every row has a clone size; where given, it reads once, few, many or a size class.

V gene: TRBV29-1; D gene: NA; J gene: TRBJ2-7; clone size: NA; CDR3 DNA: TGCAGCGTTGAAGATCCGGGGTTCTCCTACGAGCAGTACTTC; CDR3 protein: CSVEDPGFSYEQYF
V gene: TRBV28; D gene: TRBD1; J gene: TRBJ2-5; clone size: NA; CDR3 DNA: TGTGCCAGCAGTTTCGGGGACAGGGTCCAAGAGACCCAGTACTTC; CDR3 protein: CASSFGDRVQETQYF
V gene: TRBV5-6; D gene: TRBD1; J gene: TRBJ1-1; clone size: once; CDR3 DNA: TGTGCCAGCAGCCAGCCGACAGGGAGCACTGAAGCTTTCTTT; CDR3 protein: CASSQPTGSTEAFF
V gene: TRBV15; D gene: TRBD1; J gene: TRBJ2-1; clone size: NA; CDR3 DNA: TGTGCCACCAGCAGAGAAGGCAGGGGGCCTTACAATGAGCAGTTCTTC; CDR3 protein: CATSREGRGPYNEQFF
V gene: TRBV12-5; D gene: TRBD1; J gene: TRBJ2-1; clone size: NA; CDR3 DNA: TGTGCTAGTGTCCCGGGACAGGGGTACAATGAGCAGTTCTTC; CDR3 protein: CASVPGQGYNEQFF
V gene: TRBV4-3; D gene: NA; J gene: TRBJ1-2; clone size: NA; CDR3 DNA: TGCGCCAGCAGCCAAAAGAGGTGGGGATCTCACTATGGCTACACCTTC; CDR3 protein: CASSQKRWGSHYGYTF
V gene: TRBV5-1; D gene: NA; J gene: TRBJ2-5; clone size: few; CDR3 DNA: TGCGCCAGCAGCTACCAAGAGACCCAGTACTTC; CDR3 protein: CASSYQETQYF
V gene: TRBV15; D gene: NA; J gene: TRBJ2-2; clone size: NA; CDR3 DNA: TGTGCCACCAGCAGAAACTACCGGGACGGAGACACCGGGGAGCTGTTTTTT; CDR3 protein: CATSRNYRDGDTGELFF
V gene: TRBV2; D gene: NA; J gene: TRBJ1-2; clone size: few; CDR3 DNA: TGTGCCAGCAGCCTAGGGGCTAACTATGGCTACACCTTC; CDR3 protein: CASSLGANYGYTF
V gene: TRBV7-9; D gene: NA; J gene: TRBJ1-2; clone size: few; CDR3 DNA: TGTGCCAGTTCTCAGGAGGGGGAGGATGGCTACACCTTC; CDR3 protein: CASSQEGEDGYTF
V gene: TRBV7-2; D gene: TRBD1; J gene: TRBJ1-1; clone size: NA; CDR3 DNA: TGTGCCAGCAGCCGACAGGGGGTCACTGAAGCTTTCTTT; CDR3 protein: CASSRQGVTEAFF
V gene: TRBV10-1; D gene: NA; J gene: TRBJ2-3; clone size: NA; CDR3 DNA: TGCGCCAGCAGTGAGTCAGGGGTTTTGGCAGATACGCAGTATTTT; CDR3 protein: CASSESGVLADTQYF
V gene: TRBV9; D gene: NA; J gene: TRBJ1-1; clone size: NA; CDR3 DNA: TGTGCCAGCACCAAAGGAGTAATGAACACTGAAGCTTTCTTT; CDR3 protein: CASTKGVMNTEAFF
V gene: TRBV4-3; D gene: NA; J gene: TRBJ1-4; clone size: NA; CDR3 DNA: TGCGCCAGCAGCCACCCGCGGCAGGGCCAAAAACTGTTTTTT; CDR3 protein: CASSHPRQGQKLFF
V gene: TRBV6-4; D gene: NA; J gene: TRBJ2-1; clone size: NA; CDR3 DNA: TGTGCCAGCAGTGACTCGGGCTACAATGAGCAGTTCTTC; CDR3 protein: CASSDSGYNEQFF
V gene: TRBV10-3; D gene: NA; J gene: TRBJ2-7; clone size: NA; CDR3 DNA: TGTGCCATCAGTGAGAACGCGGACAGATCGGGCGAGCAGTACTTC; CDR3 protein: CAISENADRSGEQYF
V gene: TRBV19; D gene: TRBD1; J gene: TRBJ1-1; clone size: NA; CDR3 DNA: TGTGCCAGTAGTGCCGGACAGGGTTGGACTGAAGCTTTCTTT; CDR3 protein: CASSAGQGWTEAFF
V gene: TRBV28; D gene: TRBD1; J gene: TRBJ2-7; clone size: NA; CDR3 DNA: TGTGCCAGCAGTTACAGGGGCCACGAGCAGTACTTC; CDR3 protein: CASSYRGHEQYF
V gene: TRBV19; D gene: TRBD2; J gene: TRBJ2-1; clone size: NA; CDR3 DNA: TGTGCCAGTAGGAACCGACCGGGACTAGCGGGGCCGCTTGGTGAGCAGTTCTTC; CDR3 protein: CASRNRPGLAGPLGEQFF
V gene: TRBV11-1; D gene: NA; J gene: TRBJ2-7; clone size: NA; CDR3 DNA: TGTGCCAGCAGCCAAAAGATCGACTCAAGGTGGGACGAGCAGTACTTC; CDR3 protein: CASSQKIDSRWDEQYF
V gene: TRBV7-6; D gene: NA; J gene: TRBJ2-1; clone size: NA; CDR3 DNA: TGTGCCAGCAGCTCGGGACTGAACAATGAGCAGTTCTTC; CDR3 protein: CASSSGLNNEQFF
V gene: TRBV5-4; D gene: NA; J gene: TRBJ1-1; clone size: NA; CDR3 DNA: TGTGCCAGCAGCTCAATTATGCCCGGGGGTAGCACTGAAGCTTTCTTT; CDR3 protein: CASSSIMPGGSTEAFF
V gene: TRBV6-5; D gene: TRBD2; J gene: TRBJ2-7; clone size: few; CDR3 DNA: TGTGCCAGCAGTTTTTCGGGACTAGCGGCCCCCGAGCAGTACTTC; CDR3 protein: CASSFSGLAAPEQYF
V gene: TRBV5-4; D gene: TRBD2; J gene: TRBJ2-5; clone size: few; CDR3 DNA: TGTGCCAGCAGCGCAGGGACTAGCCGGCCAGAGACCCAGTACTTC; CDR3 protein: CASSAGTSRPETQYF
V gene: TRBV19; D gene: TRBD1; J gene: TRBJ1-5; clone size: few; CDR3 DNA: TGTGCCAGTAGTATAGAAGGACAGGGGCTCAATCAGCCCCAGCATTTT; CDR3 protein: CASSIEGQGLNQPQHF
V gene: TRBV4-3; D gene: TRBD2; J gene: TRBJ2-1; clone size: few; CDR3 DNA: TGCGCCAGCAGCCGGCAACTAGCGGGAGTTTACAATGAGCAGTTCTTC; CDR3 protein: CASSRQLAGVYNEQFF
V gene: TRBV11-3; D gene: TRBD1; J gene: TRBJ1-2; clone size: NA; CDR3 DNA: TGTGCCAGCGCCATACAGGGGGCGCGTGGCTACACCTTC; CDR3 protein: CASAIQGARGYTF
V gene: TRBV4-1; D gene: NA; J gene: TRBJ1-3; clone size: NA; CDR3 DNA: TGCGCCAGCAGCCAAGTTGACATGGGCTTCACCTCTGGAAACACCATATATTTT; CDR3 protein: CASSQVDMGFTSGNTIYF
V gene: TRBV27; D gene: NA; J gene: TRBJ2-7; clone size: few; CDR3 DNA: TGTGCCAGCAGGTCCTCAGTTTCCTACGAGCAGTACTTC; CDR3 protein: CASRSSVSYEQYF
V gene: TRBV18; D gene: TRBD1; J gene: TRBJ2-7; clone size: few; CDR3 DNA: TGTGCCAGCTCACCCTCACGGGACAGGGGACATCCCTACGAGCAGTACTTC; CDR3 protein: CASSPSRDRGHPYEQYF
V gene: TRBV11-3; D gene: TRBD1; J gene: TRBJ1-5; clone size: few; CDR3 DNA: TGTGCCAGCAGCTTAGTGATGGGACAGGGTACTTGCAATCAGCCCCAGCATTTT; CDR3 protein: CASSLVMGQGTCNQPQHF
V gene: TRBV7-2; D gene: NA; J gene: TRBJ2-1; clone size: few; CDR3 DNA: TGTGCCAGCAGCTCCCACATATCCCGGTCTTCGAATGAGCAGTTCTTC; CDR3 protein: CASSSHISRSSNEQFF
V gene: TRBV4-3; D gene: NA; J gene: TRBJ2-2; clone size: NA; CDR3 DNA: TGCGCCAGCAGCCAAGAGGCCCGGGCCAGTAACACCGGGGAGCTGTTTTTT; CDR3 protein: CASSQEARASNTGELFF
V gene: TRBV6-6; D gene: NA; J gene: TRBJ2-6; clone size: NA; CDR3 DNA: TGTGCCAGCAGAGGTACAGGGGGGGACGTCCTGACTTTC; CDR3 protein: CASRGTGGDVLTF
V gene: TRBV5-1; D gene: TRBD1; J gene: TRBJ2-2; clone size: NA; CDR3 DNA: TGCGCCAGCAGCCCGAGGACAGGGGCGGCCACCGGGGAGCTGTTTTTT; CDR3 protein: CASSPRTGAATGELFF
V gene: TRBV28; D gene: TRBD2; J gene: TRBJ2-1; clone size: NA; CDR3 DNA: TGTGCCAGCAGTTTCTTTGCGGGAGGGGGAGGTGAGCAGTTCTTC; CDR3 protein: CASSFFAGGGGEQFF
V gene: TRBV11-2; D gene: TRBD2; J gene: TRBJ2-3; clone size: NA; CDR3 DNA: TGTGCCAGCAGCTTGAGCGGGGGGGATACGCAGTATTTT; CDR3 protein: CASSLSGGDTQYF
V gene: TRBV2; D gene: NA; J gene: TRBJ1-5; clone size: few; CDR3 DNA: TGTGCCAGCACCCAAGGGGGAATGTATCAGCCCCAGCATTTT; CDR3 protein: CASTQGGMYQPQHF
V gene: TRBV5-1; D gene: NA; J gene: TRBJ2-4; clone size: few; CDR3 DNA: TGCGCCAGCAGCGACGGCCTTCAGCGAGGGAACATTCAGTACTTC; CDR3 protein: CASSDGLQRGNIQYF
V gene: TRBV5-4; D gene: TRBD2; J gene: TRBJ2-1; clone size: NA; CDR3 DNA: TGTGCCAGCAGCTTGACTAGCGGGACCTACAATGAGCAGTTCTTC; CDR3 protein: CASSLTSGTYNEQFF
V gene: TRBV14; D gene: NA; J gene: TRBJ1-4; clone size: few; CDR3 DNA: TGTGCCAGCAGCCCGCTAGCAACTAATGAAAAACTGTTTTTT; CDR3 protein: CASSPLATNEKLFF
V gene: TRBV6-5; D gene: NA; J gene: TRBJ2-7; clone size: NA; CDR3 DNA: TGTGCCAGCAGTTACCGACAGGCTGCCTACGAGCAGTACTTC; CDR3 protein: CASSYRQAAYEQYF
V gene: TRBV25-1; D gene: TRBD1; J gene: TRBJ2-2; clone size: NA; CDR3 DNA: TGTGCCAGCAGTGTGACAGGGACGAACACCGGGGAGCTGTTTTTT; CDR3 protein: CASSVTGTNTGELFF
V gene: TRBV6-5; D gene: NA; J gene: TRBJ1-1; clone size: NA; CDR3 DNA: TGTGCCAGCAGTTACAATATTCAAATATCTGAAGCTTTCTTT; CDR3 protein: CASSYNIQISEAFF
V gene: TRBV5-8; D gene: NA; J gene: TRBJ2-7; clone size: NA; CDR3 DNA: TGTGCCAGCAGCTTTACTCCGACAGCCGTCGAGCAGTACTTC; CDR3 protein: CASSFTPTAVEQYF
V gene: TRBV6-1; D gene: NA; J gene: TRBJ1-5; clone size: NA; CDR3 DNA: TGTGCCAGCAGTGAGTCGGGGTCCGATCAGCCCCAGCATTTT; CDR3 protein: CASSESGSDQPQHF
V gene: TRBV7-9; D gene: TRBD1; J gene: TRBJ1-6; clone size: few; CDR3 DNA: TGTGCCAGCAGTCTCAGGGACAGCTATAATTCACCCCTCCACTTT; CDR3 protein: CASSLRDSYNSPLHF
V gene: TRBV11-3; D gene: NA; J gene: TRBJ1-1; clone size: NA; CDR3 DNA: TGTGCCAGCAGCTCTGGTATGAGGACTGAAGCTTTCTTT; CDR3 protein: CASSSGMRTEAFF
V gene: TRBV2; D gene: NA; J gene: TRBJ1-5; clone size: NA; CDR3 DNA: TGTGCCAGCACTTACTCCAATGAACGTCAGCCCCAGCATTTT; CDR3 protein: CASTYSNERQPQHF
V gene: TRBV7-9; D gene: TRBD2; J gene: TRBJ2-7; clone size: NA; CDR3 DNA: TGTGCCAGCAGCTTTAGGGGACCCCCGCTAGCGGTTTACGACGAGCAGTACTTC; CDR3 protein: CASSFRGPPLAVYDEQYF
V gene: TRBV13; D gene: NA; J gene: TRBJ2-1; clone size: NA; CDR3 DNA: TGTGCCAGCAGCTTAGGAGGGGAAGAGCAGTTCTTC; CDR3 protein: CASSLGGEEQFF
V gene: TRBV7-2; D gene: NA; J gene: TRBJ2-2; clone size: once; CDR3 DNA: TGTGCCAGCAGCTTATTGGTAGGGACGTTGAACACCGGGGAGCTGTTTTTT; CDR3 protein: CASSLLVGTLNTGELFF
V gene: TRBV12-5; D gene: NA; J gene: TRBJ1-3; clone size: NA; CDR3 DNA: TGTGCTAGTGGTTTGGGTTCAACTTGGGGGCGGACCTCTGGAAACACCATATATTTT; CDR3 protein: CASGLGSTWGRTSGNTIYF
V gene: TRBV19; D gene: NA; J gene: TRBJ1-5; clone size: NA; CDR3 DNA: TGTGCCAGTAGTTCCGGGTGGGGGAAGAATCAGCCCCAGCATTTT; CDR3 protein: CASSSGWGKNQPQHF
V gene: TRBV11-2; D gene: NA; J gene: TRBJ2-3; clone size: NA; CDR3 DNA: TGTGCCAGCAGCTTAGATCAAGCTGGGGGTACGCAGTATTTT; CDR3 protein: CASSLDQAGGTQYF
V gene: TRBV4-2; D gene: NA; J gene: TRBJ2-7; clone size: NA; CDR3 DNA: TGTGCCAGCAGCCAAGTTCCAGCGGAGCCGATCTACGAGCAGTACTTC; CDR3 protein: CASSQVPAEPIYEQYF
V gene: TRBV5-1; D gene: NA; J gene: TRBJ1-1; clone size: NA; CDR3 DNA: TGCGCCAGCAGCTTGTGGGTTGAGAGGAACACTGAAGCTTTCTTT; CDR3 protein: CASSLWVERNTEAFF
V gene: TRBV11-2; D gene: NA; J gene: TRBJ2-7; clone size: NA; CDR3 DNA: TGTGCCAGCAGCCCCCGAATCCTGACAGGATCCTACGAGCAGTACTTC; CDR3 protein: CASSPRILTGSYEQYF
V gene: TRBV6-1; D gene: TRBD2; J gene: TRBJ2-5; clone size: NA; CDR3 DNA: TGTGCCAGCAGTGCTGGACTAGCACTGGAGACCCAGTACTTC; CDR3 protein: CASSAGLALETQYF
V gene: TRBV18; D gene: NA; J gene: TRBJ2-3; clone size: NA; CDR3 DNA: TGTGCCAGCTCACCCGATGATACGCAGTATTTT; CDR3 protein: CASSPDDTQYF